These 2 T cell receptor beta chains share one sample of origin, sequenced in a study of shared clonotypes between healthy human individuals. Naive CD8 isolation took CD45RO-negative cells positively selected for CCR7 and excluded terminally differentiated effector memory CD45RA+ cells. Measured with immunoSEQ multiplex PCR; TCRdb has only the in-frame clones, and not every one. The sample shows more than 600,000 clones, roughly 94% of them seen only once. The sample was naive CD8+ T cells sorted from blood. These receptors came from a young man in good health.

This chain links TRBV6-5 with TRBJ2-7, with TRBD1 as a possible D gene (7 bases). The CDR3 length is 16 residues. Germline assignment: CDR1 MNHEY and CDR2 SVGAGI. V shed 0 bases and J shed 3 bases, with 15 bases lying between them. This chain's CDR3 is CASSYSGGTVNYEQYF. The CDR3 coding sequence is TGTGCCAGCAGTTACTCAGGAGGGACAGTCAACTACGAGCAGTACTTC.

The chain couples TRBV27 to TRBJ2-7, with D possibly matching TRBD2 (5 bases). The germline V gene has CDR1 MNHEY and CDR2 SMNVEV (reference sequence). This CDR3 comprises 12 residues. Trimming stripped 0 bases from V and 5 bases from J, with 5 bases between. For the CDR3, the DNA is TGTGCCAGCAGTTTATCGCGGGACGAGCAGTACTTC. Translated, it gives CASSLSRDEQYF.